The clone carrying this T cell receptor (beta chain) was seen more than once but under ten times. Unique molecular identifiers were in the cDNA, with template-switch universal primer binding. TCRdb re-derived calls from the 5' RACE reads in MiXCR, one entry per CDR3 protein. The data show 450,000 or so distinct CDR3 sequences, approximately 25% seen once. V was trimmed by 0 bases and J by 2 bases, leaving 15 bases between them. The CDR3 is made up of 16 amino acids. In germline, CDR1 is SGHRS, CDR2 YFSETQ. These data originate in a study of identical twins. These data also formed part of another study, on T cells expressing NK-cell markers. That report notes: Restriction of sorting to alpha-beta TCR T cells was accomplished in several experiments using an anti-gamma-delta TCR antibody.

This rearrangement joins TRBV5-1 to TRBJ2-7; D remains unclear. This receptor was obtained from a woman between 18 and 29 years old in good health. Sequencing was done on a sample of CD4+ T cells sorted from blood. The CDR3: CASSLVGPTSPYEQYF. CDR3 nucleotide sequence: TGCGCCAGCAGCTTGGTCGGTCCAACGTCTCCCTACGAGCAGTACTTC.